These T cell receptor beta chains were read from a single sample in a study of T cells in Graves' hyperthyroidism and ophthalmopathy. TCRdb recomputed calls from the multiplex PCR reads with MiXCR, one row per CDR3 protein. Counted here are 300,000 to 450,000 distinct CDR3 sequences, about 15% occurring once; the ten biggest clones make up 25% to 30%. Sample: blood. These receptors all stem from a woman aged 18-29 years with Graves' hyperthyroidism that later progressed to Graves' ophthalmopathy. Both conserved end residues are trimmed from each CDR3.

cdr3_length: 11; j_call: TRBJ2-2; v_call: TRBV6-4; cdr3_aa: ASRSSNTGELF
cdr3_length: 14; j_call: TRBJ2-5; v_call: TRBV4-3; cdr3_aa: ASSRTGQGVRETQY
cdr3_length: 15; j_call: TRBJ2-7; v_call: TRBV20-1; cdr3_aa: SARDLRTSGRRYEQY
cdr3_length: 13; j_call: TRBJ2-1; v_call: TRBV2; cdr3_aa: ASSEEGAEYNEQF
cdr3_length: 13; j_call: TRBJ1-6; v_call: TRBV7-6; cdr3_aa: ASSRATSYNSPLH
cdr3_length: 15; j_call: TRBJ2-1; v_call: TRBV7-9; cdr3_aa: ASSSGGWGSSYNEQF
cdr3_length: 10; j_call: TRBJ1-1; v_call: TRBV27; cdr3_aa: ASRGGYTEAF
cdr3_length: 11; j_call: TRBJ1-1; v_call: TRBV5-1; cdr3_aa: ASSVGPNTEAF
cdr3_length: 12; j_call: TRBJ2-1; v_call: TRBV29-1; cdr3_aa: SVLQTSLWNEQF
cdr3_length: 10; j_call: TRBJ1-5; v_call: TRBV19; cdr3_aa: ASSSRVQPQH
cdr3_length: 13; j_call: TRBJ2-7; v_call: TRBV3-1; cdr3_aa: ASSQRGDRHYEQY
cdr3_length: 12; j_call: TRBJ2-5; v_call: TRBV27; cdr3_aa: ASSQTSGQETQY
cdr3_length: 11; j_call: TRBJ2-1; v_call: TRBV27; cdr3_aa: ASGNNVRDEQF
cdr3_length: 10; j_call: -; v_call: TRBV20-1; cdr3_aa: SAGGQGYEQF
cdr3_length: 14; j_call: TRBJ1-1; v_call: TRBV28; cdr3_aa: ASSFGNTGGNTEAF
cdr3_length: 14; j_call: TRBJ2-1; v_call: TRBV7-9; cdr3_aa: ASSPPGLAGDNEQF
cdr3_length: 11; j_call: TRBJ1-3; v_call: TRBV30; cdr3_aa: AWATGSGNTIY
cdr3_length: 12; j_call: TRBJ1-1; v_call: TRBV27; cdr3_aa: ASSSGHLNTEAF
cdr3_length: 12; j_call: TRBJ1-6; v_call: TRBV7-8; cdr3_aa: ASGLEGQNSPLH
cdr3_length: 12; j_call: TRBJ1-5; v_call: TRBV5-1; cdr3_aa: ASSPLGVGQPQH
cdr3_length: 13; j_call: TRBJ1-2; v_call: TRBV6-2/TRBV6-3; cdr3_aa: ASSLPRQPVYGYT
cdr3_length: 15; j_call: TRBJ2-6; v_call: TRBV28; cdr3_aa: ASSSQRTGPGANVLT
cdr3_length: 12; j_call: TRBJ2-1; v_call: TRBV9; cdr3_aa: ASSVAGAPNEQF
cdr3_length: 14; j_call: TRBJ2-1; v_call: TRBV20-1; cdr3_aa: SAKPGLAAGYNEQF
cdr3_length: 14; j_call: TRBJ2-5; v_call: TRBV5-6; cdr3_aa: ASSLESAPWKETQY
cdr3_length: 14; j_call: TRBJ2-6; v_call: TRBV2; cdr3_aa: ASSRDRGPGANVLT
cdr3_length: 15; j_call: TRBJ2-3; v_call: TRBV4-2; cdr3_aa: ASSPQVLARNSDTQY